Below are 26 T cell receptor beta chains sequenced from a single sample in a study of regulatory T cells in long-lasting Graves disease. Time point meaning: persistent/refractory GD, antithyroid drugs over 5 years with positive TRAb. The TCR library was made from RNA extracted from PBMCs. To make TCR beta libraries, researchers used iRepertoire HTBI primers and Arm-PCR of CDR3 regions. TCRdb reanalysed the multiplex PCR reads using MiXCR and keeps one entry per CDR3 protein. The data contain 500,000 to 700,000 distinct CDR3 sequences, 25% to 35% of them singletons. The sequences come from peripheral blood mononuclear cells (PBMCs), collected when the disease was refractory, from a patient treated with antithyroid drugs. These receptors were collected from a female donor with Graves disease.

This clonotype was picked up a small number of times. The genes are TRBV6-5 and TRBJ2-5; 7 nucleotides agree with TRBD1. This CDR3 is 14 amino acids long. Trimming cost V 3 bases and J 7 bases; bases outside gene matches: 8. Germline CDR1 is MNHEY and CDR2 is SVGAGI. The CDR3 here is CASSYQTGLATQYF. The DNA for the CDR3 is TGTGCCAGCAGTTATCAGACAGGGTTGGCGACCCAGTACTTC.

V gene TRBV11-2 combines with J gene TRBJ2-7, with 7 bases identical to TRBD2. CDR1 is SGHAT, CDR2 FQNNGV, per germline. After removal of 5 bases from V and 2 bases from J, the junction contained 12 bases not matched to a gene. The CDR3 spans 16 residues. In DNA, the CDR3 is TGTGCCAGCAGCCAAGTAGCGGGTCCCGCCCCCTACGAGCAGTACTTC. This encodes CASSQVAGPAPYEQYF.

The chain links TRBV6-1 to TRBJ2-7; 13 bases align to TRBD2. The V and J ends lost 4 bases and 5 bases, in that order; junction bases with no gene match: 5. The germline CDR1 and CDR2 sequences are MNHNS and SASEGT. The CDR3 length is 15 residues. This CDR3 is CASSARLAGGNEQYF. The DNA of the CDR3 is TGTGCCAGCAGTGCTAGACTAGCGGGAGGAAACGAGCAGTACTTC.

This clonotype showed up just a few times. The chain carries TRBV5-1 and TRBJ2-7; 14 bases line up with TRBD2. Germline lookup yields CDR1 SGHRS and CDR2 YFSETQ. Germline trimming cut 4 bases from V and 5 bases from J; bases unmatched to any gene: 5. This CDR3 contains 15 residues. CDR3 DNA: TGCGCCAGCAGCATCGGGACTAGCGGGAGCAACGAGCAGTACTTC. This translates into CASSIGTSGSNEQYF.

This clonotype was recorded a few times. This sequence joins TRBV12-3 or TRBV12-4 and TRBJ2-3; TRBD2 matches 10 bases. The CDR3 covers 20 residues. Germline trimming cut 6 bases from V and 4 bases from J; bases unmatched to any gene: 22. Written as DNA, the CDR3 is TGTGCCAGCAGCTCGTCGGGGACAGCTTCTAGCGGGAGACGACCAGATACGCAGTATTTT. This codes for CASSSSGTASSGRRPDTQYF.

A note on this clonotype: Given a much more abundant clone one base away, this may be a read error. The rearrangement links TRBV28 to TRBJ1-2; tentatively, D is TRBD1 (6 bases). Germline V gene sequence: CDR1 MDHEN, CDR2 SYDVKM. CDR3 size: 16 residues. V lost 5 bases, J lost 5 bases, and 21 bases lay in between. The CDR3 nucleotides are TGTGCCAGCAGTACGACAGGCTGGACGACGGGTTATGGCTACACCTTC. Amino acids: CASSTTGWTTGYGYTF.

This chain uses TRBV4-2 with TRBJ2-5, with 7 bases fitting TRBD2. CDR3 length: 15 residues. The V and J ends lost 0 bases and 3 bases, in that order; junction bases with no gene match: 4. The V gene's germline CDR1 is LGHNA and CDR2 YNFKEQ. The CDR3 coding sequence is TGTGCCAGCAGCCAAGAGGGGGGGACTAAAGAGACCCAGTACTTC. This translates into CASSQEGGTKETQYF.

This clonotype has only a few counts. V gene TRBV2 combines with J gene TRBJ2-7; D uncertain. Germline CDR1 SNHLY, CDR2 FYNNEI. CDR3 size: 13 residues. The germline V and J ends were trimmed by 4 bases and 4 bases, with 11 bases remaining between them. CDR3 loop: CASSAGWLYEQYF. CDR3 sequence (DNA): TGTGCCAGCAGTGCCGGCTGGCTTTACGAGCAGTACTTC.

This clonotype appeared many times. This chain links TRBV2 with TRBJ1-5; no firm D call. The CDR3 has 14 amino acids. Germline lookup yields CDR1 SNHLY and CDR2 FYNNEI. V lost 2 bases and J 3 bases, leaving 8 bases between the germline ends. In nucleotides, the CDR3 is TGTGCCAGCAGTGAAACCCAGGACAATCAGCCCCAGCATTTT. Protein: CASSETQDNQPQHF.

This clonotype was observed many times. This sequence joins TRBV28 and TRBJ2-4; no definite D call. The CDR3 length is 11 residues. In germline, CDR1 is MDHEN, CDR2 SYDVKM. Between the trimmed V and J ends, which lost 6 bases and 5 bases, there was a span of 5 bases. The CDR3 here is CASRTENIQYF. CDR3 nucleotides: TGTGCCAGCAGGACCGAAAACATTCAGTACTTC.

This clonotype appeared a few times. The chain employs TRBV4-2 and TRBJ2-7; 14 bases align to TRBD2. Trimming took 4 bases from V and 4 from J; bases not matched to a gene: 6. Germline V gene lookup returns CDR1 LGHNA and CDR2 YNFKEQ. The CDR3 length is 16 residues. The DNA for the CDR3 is TGTGCCAGCAGCCCCGAGGGACTAGCGGGAGATTACGAGCAGTACTTC. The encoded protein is CASSPEGLAGDYEQYF.

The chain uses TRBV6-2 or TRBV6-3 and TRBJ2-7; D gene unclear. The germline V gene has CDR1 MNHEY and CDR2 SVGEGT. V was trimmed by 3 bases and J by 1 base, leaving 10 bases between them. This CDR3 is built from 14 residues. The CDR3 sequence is CASSYQLQSYEQYF. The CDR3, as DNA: TGTGCCAGCAGTTATCAGCTACAGTCCTACGAGCAGTACTTC.

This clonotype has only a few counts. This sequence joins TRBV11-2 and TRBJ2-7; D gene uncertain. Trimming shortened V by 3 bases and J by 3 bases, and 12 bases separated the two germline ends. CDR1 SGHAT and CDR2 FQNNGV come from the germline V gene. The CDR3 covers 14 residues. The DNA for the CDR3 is TGTGCCAGCAGCTTGGTAGGGCTTAACTACGAGCAGTACTTC. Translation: CASSLVGLNYEQYF.

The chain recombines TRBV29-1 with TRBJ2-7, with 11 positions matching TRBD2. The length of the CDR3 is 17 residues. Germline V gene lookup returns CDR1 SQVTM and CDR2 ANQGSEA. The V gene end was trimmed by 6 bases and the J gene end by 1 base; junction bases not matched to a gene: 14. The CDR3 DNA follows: TGCAGCGTCCTTGGCGGACTAGCGGGCAAAGGATCCTACGAGCAGTACTTC. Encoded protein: CSVLGGLAGKGSYEQYF.

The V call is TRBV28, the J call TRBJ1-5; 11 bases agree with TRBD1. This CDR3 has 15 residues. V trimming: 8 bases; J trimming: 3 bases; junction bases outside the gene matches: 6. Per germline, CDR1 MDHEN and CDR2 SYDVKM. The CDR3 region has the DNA TGTGCCAGCGGGACAGGGGGAAATGTCAATCAGCCCCAGCATTTT. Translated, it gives CASGTGGNVNQPQHF. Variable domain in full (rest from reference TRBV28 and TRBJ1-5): DVKVTQSSRYLVKRTGEKVFLECVQDMDHENMFWYRQDPGLGLRLIYFSYDVKMKEKGDIPEGYSVSREKKERFSLILESASTNQTSMYLCASGTGGNVNQPQHFGDGTRLSIL.

The CDR3 DNA is TGTGCCAGCAGCTCCGGGACAGGGGGGCGCCAGGAGACCCAGTACTTC. Protein product: CASSSGTGGRQETQYF. This chain links TRBV11-2 with TRBJ2-5; 11 bases align to TRBD1. The ends lost 4 bases at V and 5 bases at J; junction bases unmatched: 9. Germline CDR1 is SGHAT and CDR2 is FQNNGV. This CDR3 is 16 amino acids long.

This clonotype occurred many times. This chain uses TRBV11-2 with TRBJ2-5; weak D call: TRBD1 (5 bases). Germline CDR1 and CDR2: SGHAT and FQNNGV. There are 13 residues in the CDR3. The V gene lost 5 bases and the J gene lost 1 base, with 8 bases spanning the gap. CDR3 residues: CASSKGSQETQYF. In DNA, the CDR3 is TGTGCCAGCAGCAAGGGGTCCCAAGAGACCCAGTACTTC.

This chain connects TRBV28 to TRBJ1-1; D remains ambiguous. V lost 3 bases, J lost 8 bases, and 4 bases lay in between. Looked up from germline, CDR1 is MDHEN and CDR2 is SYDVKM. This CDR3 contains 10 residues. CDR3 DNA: TGTGCCAGCAGTTTCCAGGAAGCTTTCTTT. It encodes CASSFQEAFF. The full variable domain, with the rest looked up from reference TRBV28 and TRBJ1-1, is DVKVTQSSRYLVKRTGEKVFLECVQDMDHENMFWYRQDPGLGLRLIYFSYDVKMKEKGDIPEGYSVSREKKERFSLILESASTNQTSMYLCASSFQEAFFGQGTRLTVV.

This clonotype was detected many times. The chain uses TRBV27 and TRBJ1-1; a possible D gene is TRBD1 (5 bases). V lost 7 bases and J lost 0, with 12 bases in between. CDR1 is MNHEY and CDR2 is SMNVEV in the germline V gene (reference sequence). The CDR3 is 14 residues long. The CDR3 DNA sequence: TGTGCCAGCATGCTACAGGCGATGAACACTGAAGCTTTCTTT. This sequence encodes CASMLQAMNTEAFF.

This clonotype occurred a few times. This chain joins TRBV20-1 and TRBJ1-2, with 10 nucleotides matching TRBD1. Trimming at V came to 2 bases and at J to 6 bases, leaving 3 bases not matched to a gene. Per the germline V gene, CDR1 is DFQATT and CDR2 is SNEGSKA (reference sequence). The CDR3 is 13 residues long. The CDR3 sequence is CSARPTGGHGYTF. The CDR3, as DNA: TGCAGTGCTAGACCGACAGGGGGCCATGGCTACACCTTC.

CDR3 amino acids: CASSPDGSSYNSPLHF. Written as DNA, the CDR3 is TGCGCCAGCAGCCCGGACGGAAGCTCCTATAATTCACCCCTCCACTTT. The gene calls are TRBV5-1 and TRBJ1-6; unclear D gene. In germline, CDR1 is SGHRS, CDR2 YFSETQ. The germline V and J ends were trimmed by 4 bases and 0 bases, with 11 bases remaining between them. The CDR3 extends over 16 amino acids.

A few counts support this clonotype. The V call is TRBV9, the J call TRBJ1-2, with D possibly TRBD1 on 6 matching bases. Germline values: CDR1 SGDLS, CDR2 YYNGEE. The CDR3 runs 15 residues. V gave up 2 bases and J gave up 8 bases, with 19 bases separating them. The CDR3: CASSVGAGGQFGYTF. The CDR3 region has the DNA TGTGCCAGCAGCGTCGGGGCGGGGGGGCAGTTCGGCTACACCTTC.

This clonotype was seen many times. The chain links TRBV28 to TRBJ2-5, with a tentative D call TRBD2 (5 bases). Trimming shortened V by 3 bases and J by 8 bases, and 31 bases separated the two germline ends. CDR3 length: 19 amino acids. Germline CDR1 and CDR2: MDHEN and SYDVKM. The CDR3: CASSFPPAAADGYGDTQYF. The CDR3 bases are TGTGCCAGCAGTTTCCCCCCCGCAGCGGCAGACGGGTATGGAGATACCCAGTACTTC.

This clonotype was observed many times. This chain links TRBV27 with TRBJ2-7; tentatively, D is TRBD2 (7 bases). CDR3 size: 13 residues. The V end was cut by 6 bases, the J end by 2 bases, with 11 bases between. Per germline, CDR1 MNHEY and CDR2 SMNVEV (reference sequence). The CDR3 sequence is CASRGGVPYEQYF. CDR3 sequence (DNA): TGTGCCAGCAGAGGGGGGGTGCCCTACGAGCAGTACTTC.

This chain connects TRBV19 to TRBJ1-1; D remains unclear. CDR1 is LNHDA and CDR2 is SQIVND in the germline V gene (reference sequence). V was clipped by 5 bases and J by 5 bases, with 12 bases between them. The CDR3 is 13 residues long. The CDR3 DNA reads TGTGCCAGTAGTCCAAATTACGGGACTGAAGCTTTCTTT. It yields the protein CASSPNYGTEAFF. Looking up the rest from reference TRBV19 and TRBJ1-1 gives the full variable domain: DGGITQSPKYLFRKEGQNVTLSCEQNLNHDAMYWYRQDPGQGLRLIYYSQIVNDFQKGDIAEGYSVSREKKESFPLTVTSAQKNPTAFYLCASSPNYGTEAFFGQGTRLTVV.

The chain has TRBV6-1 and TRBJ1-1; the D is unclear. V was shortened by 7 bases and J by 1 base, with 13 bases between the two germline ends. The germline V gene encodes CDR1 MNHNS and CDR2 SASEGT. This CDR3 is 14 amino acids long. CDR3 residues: CASKVDGRNTEAFF. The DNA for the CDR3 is TGTGCCAGCAAGGTCGACGGACGGAACACTGAAGCTTTCTTT.